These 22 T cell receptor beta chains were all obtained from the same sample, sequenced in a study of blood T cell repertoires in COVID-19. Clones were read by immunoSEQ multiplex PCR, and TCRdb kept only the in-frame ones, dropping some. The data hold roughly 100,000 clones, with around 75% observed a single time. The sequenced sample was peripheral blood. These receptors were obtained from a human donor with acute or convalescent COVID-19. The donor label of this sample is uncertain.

CDR3 nucleotide sequence: TGTGCCAGCAGCCAAGCGGACAGAACTAACTATGGCTACACCTTC. It yields the protein CASSQADRTNYGYTF. This rearrangement joins TRBV3-1 (or the pseudogene TRBV3-2) to TRBJ1-2; TRBD1 is a possible D gene (6 bases). Trimming pared 1 base from V and 0 bases from J, leaving 9 bases between. This CDR3 comprises 15 residues. The germline V gene encodes CDR1 LGHDT and CDR2 YNNKEL (reference sequence).

DNA of the CDR3: TGTGCCAGCAGTTCTCATACCCGGACAGGGTCGAACTATGGCTACACCTTC. Translated: CASSSHTRTGSNYGYTF. The chain employs TRBV28 and TRBJ1-2; TRBD1 agrees at 8 bases. CDR1 and CDR2 from the germline V gene are MDHEN and SYDVKM. This CDR3 has 17 amino acids. Trimming removed 4 bases from V and 2 bases from J; junction bases left unmatched: 12.

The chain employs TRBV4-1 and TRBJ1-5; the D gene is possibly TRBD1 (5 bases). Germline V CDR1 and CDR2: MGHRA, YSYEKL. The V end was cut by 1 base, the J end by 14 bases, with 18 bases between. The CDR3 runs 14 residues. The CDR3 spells CASSQVLQTDRKHF. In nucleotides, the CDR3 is TGCGCCAGCAGCCAAGTTCTTCAGACAGATCGCAAGCATTTT.

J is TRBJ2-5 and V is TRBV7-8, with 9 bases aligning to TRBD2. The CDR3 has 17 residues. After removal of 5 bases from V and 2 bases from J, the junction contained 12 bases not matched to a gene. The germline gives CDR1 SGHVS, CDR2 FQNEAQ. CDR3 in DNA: TGTGCCAGCAGCCCAAATCTACTAGCGGGCGTGCAAGAGACCCAGTACTTC. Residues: CASSPNLLAGVQETQYF.

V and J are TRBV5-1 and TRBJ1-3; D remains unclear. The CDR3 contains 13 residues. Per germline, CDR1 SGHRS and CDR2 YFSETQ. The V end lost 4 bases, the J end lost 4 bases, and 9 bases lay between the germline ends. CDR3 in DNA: TGCGCCAGCAGCATGGGAGTCGGAAACACCATATATTTT. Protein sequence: CASSMGVGNTIYF.

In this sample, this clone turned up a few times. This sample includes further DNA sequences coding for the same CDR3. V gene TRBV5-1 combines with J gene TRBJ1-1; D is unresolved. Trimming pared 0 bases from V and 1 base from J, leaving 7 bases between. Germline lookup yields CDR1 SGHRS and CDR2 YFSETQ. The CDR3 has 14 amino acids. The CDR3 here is CASSLGHRNTEAFF. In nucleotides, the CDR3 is TGCGCCAGCAGCTTGGGACACCGGAACACTGAAGCTTTCTTT.

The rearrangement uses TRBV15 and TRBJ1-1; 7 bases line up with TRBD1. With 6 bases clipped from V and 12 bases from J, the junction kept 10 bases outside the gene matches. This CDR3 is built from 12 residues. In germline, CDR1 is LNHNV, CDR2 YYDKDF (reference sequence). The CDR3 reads CATRDGQGGSFF. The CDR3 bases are TGTGCCACCAGGGATGGGCAGGGGGGTTCTTTCTTT. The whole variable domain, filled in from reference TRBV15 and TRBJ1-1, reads DAMVIQNPRYQVTQFGKPVTLSCSQTLNHNVMYWYQQKSSQAPKLLFHYYDKDFNNEADTPDNFQSRRPNTSFCFLDIRSPGLGDTAMYLCATRDGQGGSFFGQGTRLTVV.

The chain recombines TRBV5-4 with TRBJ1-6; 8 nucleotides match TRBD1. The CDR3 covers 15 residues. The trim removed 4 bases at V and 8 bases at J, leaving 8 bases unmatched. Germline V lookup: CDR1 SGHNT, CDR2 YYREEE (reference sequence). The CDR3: CASSAGQGSYSPLHF. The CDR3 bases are TGTGCCAGCAGCGCTGGACAGGGCTCGTATTCACCCCTCCACTTT.

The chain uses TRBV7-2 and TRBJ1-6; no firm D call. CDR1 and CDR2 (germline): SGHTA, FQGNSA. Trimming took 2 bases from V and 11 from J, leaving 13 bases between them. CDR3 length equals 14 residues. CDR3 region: CASSLSVSGTPLHF. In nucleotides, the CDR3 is TGTGCCAGCAGCTTATCGGTGTCAGGAACACCCCTCCACTTT.

In DNA, the CDR3 is TGCGCCAGCAGCTCGGGACAGGCGAACACTGAAGCTTTCTTT. Translating it yields CASSSGQANTEAFF. The chain links TRBV5-1 to TRBJ1-1; 8 nucleotides align to TRBD1. V was pared by 3 bases and J by 1 base, with 2 bases of the junction left unmatched. Per the germline V gene, CDR1 is SGHRS and CDR2 is YFSETQ. This CDR3 contains 14 residues.

The CDR3 spells CASSEAPGVGQYV. DNA for the CDR3: TGTGCCAGCAGTGAAGCCCCCGGGGTCGGGCAGTACGTC. The chain employs TRBV2 and TRBJ2-7; a weak D match, TRBD2 (5 bases). V was pared by 0 bases and J by 9 bases, with 12 bases between. Germline V CDR1 and CDR2: SNHLY, FYNNEI. The CDR3 is made up of 13 amino acids.

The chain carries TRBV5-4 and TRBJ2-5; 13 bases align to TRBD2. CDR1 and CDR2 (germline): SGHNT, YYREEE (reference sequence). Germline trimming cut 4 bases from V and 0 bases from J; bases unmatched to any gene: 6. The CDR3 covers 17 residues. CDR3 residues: CASSTTSGGVYQETQYF. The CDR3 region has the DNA TGTGCCAGCAGCACAACTAGCGGGGGGGTCTACCAAGAGACCCAGTACTTC.

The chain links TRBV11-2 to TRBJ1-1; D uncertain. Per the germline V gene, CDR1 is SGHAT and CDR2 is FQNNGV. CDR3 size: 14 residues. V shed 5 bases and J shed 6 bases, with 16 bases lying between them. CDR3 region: CASSNLRRHAEAFF. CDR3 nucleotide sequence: TGTGCCAGCAGCAACTTGAGGCGCCACGCTGAAGCTTTCTTT.

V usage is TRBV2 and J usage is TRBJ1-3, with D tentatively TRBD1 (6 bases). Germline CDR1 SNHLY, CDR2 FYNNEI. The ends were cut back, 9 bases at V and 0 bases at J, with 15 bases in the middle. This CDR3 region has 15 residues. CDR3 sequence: CASRTGSNSGNTIYF. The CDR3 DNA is TGTGCCAGTCGAACAGGGTCTAACTCTGGAAACACCATATATTTT.

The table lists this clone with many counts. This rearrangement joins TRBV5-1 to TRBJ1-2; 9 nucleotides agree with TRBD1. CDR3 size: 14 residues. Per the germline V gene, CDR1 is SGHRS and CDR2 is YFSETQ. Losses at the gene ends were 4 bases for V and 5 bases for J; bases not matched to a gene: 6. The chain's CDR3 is CASSRRQGVYGYTF. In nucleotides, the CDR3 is TGCGCCAGCAGCCGGAGACAGGGGGTGTATGGCTACACCTTC.

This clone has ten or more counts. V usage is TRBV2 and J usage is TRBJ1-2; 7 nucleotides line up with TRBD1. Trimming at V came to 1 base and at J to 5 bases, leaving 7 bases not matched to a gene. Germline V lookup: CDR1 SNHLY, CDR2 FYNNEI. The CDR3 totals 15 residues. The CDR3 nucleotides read TGTGCCAGCAGTGAAGAGGGGACAGCGGTTTATGGCTACACCTTC. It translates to CASSEEGTAVYGYTF. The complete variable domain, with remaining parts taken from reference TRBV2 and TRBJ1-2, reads EPEVTQTPSHQVTQMGQEVILRCVPISNHLYFYWYRQILGQKVEFLVSFYNNEISEKSEIFDDQFSVERPDGSNFTLKIRSTKLEDSAMYFCASSEEGTAVYGYTFGSGTRLTVV.

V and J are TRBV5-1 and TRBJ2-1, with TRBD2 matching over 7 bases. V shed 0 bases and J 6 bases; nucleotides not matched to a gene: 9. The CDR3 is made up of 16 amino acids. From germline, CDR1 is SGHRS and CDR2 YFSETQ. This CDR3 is CASSLGARGGANEQFF. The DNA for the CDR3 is TGCGCCAGCAGCTTGGGGGCTCGCGGGGGAGCCAATGAGCAGTTCTTC.

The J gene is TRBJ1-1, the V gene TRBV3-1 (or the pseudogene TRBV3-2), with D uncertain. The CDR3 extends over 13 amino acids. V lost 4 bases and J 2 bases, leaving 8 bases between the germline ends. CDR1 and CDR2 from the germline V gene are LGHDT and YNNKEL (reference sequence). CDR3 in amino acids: CASSPRTNTEAFF. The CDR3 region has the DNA TGTGCCAGCAGCCCTAGGACTAACACTGAAGCTTTCTTT.

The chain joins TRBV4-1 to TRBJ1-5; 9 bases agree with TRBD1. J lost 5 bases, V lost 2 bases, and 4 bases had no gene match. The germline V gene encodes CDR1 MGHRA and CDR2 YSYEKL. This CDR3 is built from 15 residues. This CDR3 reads CASSQLGQGDQPQHF. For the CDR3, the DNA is TGCGCCAGCAGCCAATTGGGACAGGGTGATCAGCCCCAGCATTTT.

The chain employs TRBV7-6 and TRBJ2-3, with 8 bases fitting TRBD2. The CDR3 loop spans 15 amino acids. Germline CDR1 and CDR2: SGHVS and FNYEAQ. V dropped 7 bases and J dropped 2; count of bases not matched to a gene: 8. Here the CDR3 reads CASTPRLATTDTQYF. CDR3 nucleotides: TGTGCCAGCACCCCGAGACTAGCGACCACAGATACGCAGTATTTT.

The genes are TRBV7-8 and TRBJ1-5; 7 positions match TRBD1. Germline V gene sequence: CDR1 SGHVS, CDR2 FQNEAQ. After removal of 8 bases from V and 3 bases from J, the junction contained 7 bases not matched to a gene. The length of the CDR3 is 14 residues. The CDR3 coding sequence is TGTGCCAGCTCCCCTGACAGGGTCAATCAGCCCCAGCATTTT. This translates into CASSPDRVNQPQHF.

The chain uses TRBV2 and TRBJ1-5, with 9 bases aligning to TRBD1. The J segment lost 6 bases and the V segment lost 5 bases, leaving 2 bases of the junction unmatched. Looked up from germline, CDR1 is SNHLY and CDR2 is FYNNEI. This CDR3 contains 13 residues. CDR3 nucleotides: TGTGCCAGCAGTCAGACAGGGGGTCAGCCCCAGCATTTT. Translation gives CASSQTGGQPQHF. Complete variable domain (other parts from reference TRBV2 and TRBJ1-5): EPEVTQTPSHQVTQMGQEVILRCVPISNHLYFYWYRQILGQKVEFLVSFYNNEISEKSEIFDDQFSVERPDGSNFTLKIRSTKLEDSAMYFCASSQTGGQPQHFGDGTRLSIL.